The 26 T cell receptor beta chains below were found in one sample sequenced in a study of PD-1 blockade in classical Hodgkin lymphoma (dated by TCRdb to 2020 to 2022). Library prep was done by the immunoSEQ multiplex PCR assay. TCRdb took this table from immuneACCESS and kept in-frame rearrangements with V and J called. Such tables lack part of the clones; where checked against another copy, unresolved V genes explain under half of the gap, and the rest is unexplained. The sample profile shows approximately 160,000 clones; around four fifths of them were found once. Of the sample, over 7.5% is held by the ten largest clones. The time point label, as the study defines it: cycle 2 day 1 (C2D1) of nivolumab. Every trial patient had relapsed after autologous stem cell transplantation, and cohorts A, B and C differed in prior brentuximab vedotin exposure. The sequencing used peripheral blood mononuclear cells (PBMCs), collected before the second cycle of nivolumab. The receptor set was obtained from a human donor with classical Hodgkin lymphoma.

J is TRBJ2-3 and V is TRBV2, with D hard to call. CDR1 and CDR2 from the germline V gene are SNHLY and FYNNEI. Deletions cut 3 bases from V and 4 bases from J, with 14 bases between. The CDR3 is 15 amino acids. CDR3 sequence reads: CASSDAVITADTQYF. CDR3 bases: TGTGCCAGCAGTGACGCAGTAATCACAGCAGATACGCAGTATTTT.

CDR3 loop: CASSYLAGPNYGYTF. The CDR3 bases are TGTGCCAGCAGTTACCTGGCAGGCCCTAACTATGGCTACACCTTC. This chain links TRBV6-5 with TRBJ1-2; D ambiguous. In germline, CDR1 is MNHEY, CDR2 SVGAGI. V was cut by 2 bases and J by 0 bases, with 10 bases left in between. This CDR3 comprises 15 residues.

The chain combines TRBV10-3 with TRBJ2-7, with TRBD1 identical over 11 bases. The CDR3 spans 16 residues. Germline V gene lookup returns CDR1 ENHRY and CDR2 SYGVKD. Trimming cost V 4 bases and J 2 bases; bases outside gene matches: 7. The CDR3 spells CAISGAGTGGTYEQYF. CDR3 DNA: TGTGCCATCAGTGGCGCCGGGACAGGGGGGACCTACGAGCAGTACTTC.

The rearrangement uses TRBV5-4 and TRBJ2-3, with a possible D match to TRBD1 (6 bases). V lost 3 bases to trimming and J lost 6 bases, with 20 bases between them. Per germline, CDR1 SGHNT and CDR2 YYREEE (reference sequence). The CDR3 covers 16 residues. CDR3 region: CASSSWWQGPLDTQYF. CDR3 nucleotide sequence: TGTGCCAGCAGCTCCTGGTGGCAGGGGCCTTTGGATACGCAGTATTTT. The full variable domain, its missing parts supplied by reference TRBV5-4 and TRBJ2-3, is ETGVTQSPTHLIKTRGQQVTLRCSSQSGHNTVSWYQQALGQGPQFIFQYYREEENGRGNFPPRFSGLQFPNYSSELNVNALELDDSALYLCASSSWWQGPLDTQYFGPGTRLTVL.

The V and J genes are TRBV7-6 and TRBJ1-1; TRBD1 matches 8 bases. After removal of 6 bases from V and 5 bases from J, the junction contained 11 bases not matched to a gene. Germline-derived CDR1 and CDR2 are SGHVS and FNYEAQ. The CDR3 sequence is 15 residues long. In nucleotides, the CDR3 is TGTGCCAGCAGTCCTACAGGGGGGATGGGGACTGAAGCTTTCTTT. Translation gives CASSPTGGMGTEAFF.

The V and J genes are TRBV18 and TRBJ2-7; perhaps TRBD1 as D (6 bases). Trimming took off 4 bases at V and 3 bases at J, with 13 bases between the two ends. From germline, CDR1 is KGHSH and CDR2 LQKENI. CDR3 length: 14 residues. The CDR3 is CASSRPGQIYEQYF. CDR3 bases: TGTGCCAGCTCACGGCCAGGACAGATCTACGAGCAGTACTTC.

The chain has TRBV9 and TRBJ2-2, with 7 bases that match TRBD1. From germline, CDR1 is SGDLS and CDR2 YYNGEE. V was clipped by 4 bases and J by 3 bases; unmatched bases: 0. This CDR3 comprises 13 residues. The CDR3 loop reads CASSTGDTGELFF. The DNA for the CDR3 is TGTGCCAGCAGCACAGGGGACACCGGGGAGCTGTTTTTT.

This chain joins TRBV5-6 and TRBJ1-5; tentative D call: TRBD1 (5 bases). The germline gives CDR1 SGHDT, CDR2 YYEEEE. The CDR3 totals 13 residues. Between the trimmed V and J ends, which lost 1 base and 10 bases, there was a span of 12 bases. The CDR3 here is CASSLYGAGPQHF. In nucleotides, the CDR3 is TGTGCCAGCAGCTTGTACGGGGCGGGCCCCCAGCATTTT.

The J gene is TRBJ1-5, the V gene TRBV6-6, with a possible D match to TRBD1 (5 bases). The germline V gene encodes CDR1 MNHNY and CDR2 SVGAGI (reference sequence). This CDR3 contains 13 residues. Trimming took 5 bases from V and 5 from J, leaving 10 bases between them. The CDR3 reads CASSPTAHQPQHF. CDR3 coding DNA: TGTGCCAGCAGTCCGACAGCTCATCAGCCCCAGCATTTT.

The chain uses TRBV5-6 and TRBJ2-1, with a weak D call TRBD1 (5 bases). Germline V CDR1 and CDR2: SGHDT, YYEEEE. Trimming took 0 bases from V and 7 from J, leaving 14 bases between them. This CDR3 has 15 amino acids. This CDR3 reads CASSLVGRPRNEQFF. In DNA form, the CDR3 reads TGTGCCAGCAGCTTGGTGGGGCGGCCTCGGAATGAGCAGTTCTTC.

The rearrangement links TRBV5-4 to TRBJ1-1, with TRBD1 matching over 8 bases. The CDR3 runs to 14 residues. V lost 4 bases to trimming and J lost 7 bases; unmatched junction nucleotides: 9. Germline CDR1 reads SGHNT; CDR2 reads YYREEE (reference sequence). The CDR3 bases are TGTGCCAGCAGCCTGTGGACAGGGACGAGTGAAGCTTTCTTT. Translated, it gives CASSLWTGTSEAFF.

V usage is TRBV11-3 and J usage is TRBJ2-7; the D gene is possibly TRBD2 (5 bases). The CDR3 extends over 15 amino acids. Germline values: CDR1 SGHNT, CDR2 YENEEA. Trimming pared 0 bases from V and 2 bases from J, leaving 11 bases between. The CDR3 DNA is TGTGCCAGCAGCTTAGATCTAGAGGGAGCCTACGAGCAGTACTTC. This gives the protein CASSLDLEGAYEQYF.

This chain links TRBV18 with TRBJ2-1; perhaps TRBD2 as D (6 bases). V gave up 6 bases and J gave up 9 bases, with 12 bases separating them. Germline V gene lookup returns CDR1 KGHSH and CDR2 LQKENI. The CDR3 contains 12 residues. The CDR3 is CASSRGRGEQFF. The CDR3 DNA reads TGTGCCAGCTCCCGGGGGAGAGGTGAGCAGTTCTTC.

In this sample, this clone turned up a few times. V usage is TRBV18 and J usage is TRBJ2-2; 8 positions match TRBD1. Germline V gene lookup returns CDR1 KGHSH and CDR2 LQKENI. V trimming: 2 bases; J trimming: 7 bases; junction bases outside the gene matches: 6. The CDR3 loop spans 15 amino acids. CDR3 bases: TGTGCCAGCTCACCAGCGGGACAGGTTTTCGGGGAGCTGTTTTTT. Translated, it gives CASSPAGQVFGELFF.

The chain is built from TRBV27 and TRBJ1-1; 7 bases line up with TRBD1. CDR3 length: 14 residues. From germline, CDR1 is MNHEY and CDR2 SMNVEV (reference sequence). The V gene end was trimmed by 6 bases and the J gene end by 4 bases; junction bases not matched to a gene: 8. The CDR3 loop is CASSLSAGGTEAFF. The DNA of the CDR3 is TGTGCCAGCAGCCTATCGGCAGGGGGCACTGAAGCTTTCTTT.

The chain carries TRBV20-1 and TRBJ1-1; 7 bases are shared with TRBD1. Trimming at V came to 4 bases and at J to 9 bases, leaving 2 bases not matched to a gene. The CDR3 length is 10 residues. Looked up from germline, CDR1 is DFQATT and CDR2 is SNEGSKA (reference sequence). CDR3 residues: CSANRGKAFF. DNA for the CDR3: TGCAGTGCTAACAGGGGTAAAGCTTTCTTT.

This chain connects TRBV5-4 to TRBJ1-1; TRBD1 matches 8 bases. V lost 4 bases and J lost 4; bases outside the gene matches: 6. CDR3 length: 14 residues. Germline CDR1 is SGHNT and CDR2 is YYREEE (reference sequence). In nucleotides, the CDR3 is TGTGCCAGCAGCACGGACAGGGCGGGCACTGAAGCTTTCTTT. This encodes CASSTDRAGTEAFF.

This chain uses TRBV29-1 with TRBJ2-1; perhaps TRBD2 as D (5 bases). Germline assignment: CDR1 SQVTM and CDR2 ANQGSEA. V lost 5 bases to trimming and J lost 2 bases, with 7 bases between them. The CDR3 is made up of 12 amino acids. This chain's CDR3 is CSVRLPYNEQFF. In nucleotides, the CDR3 is TGCAGCGTTCGACTACCCTACAATGAGCAGTTCTTC.

This clone was seen once. The rearrangement links TRBV7-9 to TRBJ1-1, with unresolved D. The V end lost 4 bases, the J end lost 1 base, and 7 bases lay between the germline ends. Germline V gives CDR1 SEHNR, CDR2 FQNEAQ (reference sequence). The CDR3 has 13 residues. Here the CDR3 DNA reads TGTGCCAGCAGCTCCCGGGGGAACACTGAAGCTTTCTTT. Its protein is CASSSRGNTEAFF.

This clone is labeled medium-sized. This chain's CDR3 is CASSPSRGRDTQYF. In DNA, the CDR3 is TGTGCCAGCAGCCCAAGCAGGGGCAGAGATACGCAGTATTTT. The rearrangement uses TRBV9 and TRBJ2-3; possibly TRBD1 for D (6 bases). Germline assignment: CDR1 SGDLS and CDR2 YYNGEE. V lost 4 bases and J 5 bases, leaving 14 bases between the germline ends. This CDR3 region has 14 residues.

J is TRBJ2-1 and V is TRBV6-6; possibly TRBD1 or TRBD2 for D (5 bases each). V lost 0 bases and J 9 bases, leaving 15 bases between the germline ends. The CDR3 is made up of 15 amino acids. CDR1 is MNHNY and CDR2 is SVGAGI in the germline V gene (reference sequence). In nucleotides, the CDR3 is TGTGCCAGCAGTTACTCGCTCGTCCAGAGGGGTGAGCAGTTCTTC. It yields the protein CASSYSLVQRGEQFF.

In its sample, this clone was seen a few times. The V gene is TRBV5-1, the J gene TRBJ2-5, with 7 positions matching TRBD1. Germline loops: CDR1 SGHRS, CDR2 YFSETQ. With 4 bases clipped from V and 13 bases from J, the junction kept 13 bases outside the gene matches. This CDR3 is 13 amino acids long. CDR3 residues: CASSLLDRVDLYF. CDR3 in DNA: TGCGCCAGCAGCCTCTTAGACAGGGTGGACCTGTACTTC.

The chain employs TRBV9 and TRBJ2-1; D possibly matches TRBD1 or TRBD2 (5 bases each). This CDR3 is 13 amino acids long. Trimming stripped 7 bases from V and 12 bases from J, with 20 bases between. The germline CDR1 and CDR2 sequences are SGDLS and YYNGEE. CDR3 protein: CASCRGRESPQFF. Written as DNA, the CDR3 is TGTGCCAGCTGCCGGGGCAGGGAATCCCCGCAGTTCTTC.

CDR3 loop: CASSWIATNEKLFF. The CDR3 DNA follows: TGTGCCAGCAGCTGGATTGCAACTAATGAAAAACTGTTTTTT. The rearrangement links TRBV7-9 to TRBJ1-4; D gene ambiguous. The V and J ends lost 4 bases and 0 bases respectively, with 6 bases between them. Germline CDR1 and CDR2: SEHNR and FQNEAQ (reference sequence). The CDR3 contains 14 residues.

This clone was detected only a few times. CDR3 in amino acids: CASSLGLRDRGFGYTF. The CDR3 nucleotides read TGTGCCAGCAGTTTGGGCCTCCGGGACAGGGGATTCGGCTACACCTTC. The rearrangement joins TRBV28 to TRBJ1-2; 10 bases map to TRBD1. V lost 3 bases to trimming and J lost 8 bases; unmatched junction nucleotides: 12. Looked up from germline, CDR1 is MDHEN and CDR2 is SYDVKM. The CDR3 loop spans 16 amino acids.

The chain is built from TRBV19 and TRBJ1-2, with no clear D. V lost 8 bases and J lost 7, with 14 bases in between. CDR1 LNHDA and CDR2 SQIVND come from the germline V gene (reference sequence). CDR3 length: 12 amino acids. The CDR3, as DNA: TGTGCCAGTCGTACAAGGTACTTTGGCTACACCTTC. Amino acid sequence: CASRTRYFGYTF.